Shown below are 25 T cell receptor beta chains from a single sample sequenced in a study of T cells in Graves' hyperthyroidism and ophthalmopathy. RNA transcripts gave rise to amplified TCR beta CDR3 regions. When the TCR CDR3 underwent first-round RT-PCR, the HTBI primer set was used. TCRdb processed the multiplex PCR reads anew with MiXCR; each CDR3 protein has one entry. The sample has about 250,000 distinct CDR3 sequences; around 20% are singletons. The sample was blood. Source of these receptors: a young man with Graves' ophthalmopathy.

CDR3 protein: CARSRLGGTGELFF. The CDR3 DNA is TGTGCCCGATCACGTCTGGGTGGGACCGGGGAGCTGTTTTTT. The J gene is TRBJ2-2, the V gene TRBV30; D is undetermined. Trimming pared 8 bases from V and 5 bases from J, leaving 18 bases between. CDR1 is GTSNPN and CDR2 is SVGIG in the germline V gene (reference sequence). There are 14 residues in the CDR3.

This chain uses TRBV30 with TRBJ2-3; D call uncertain. Deletions cut 1 base from V and 1 base from J, with 3 bases between. There are 12 residues in the CDR3. Germline-derived CDR1 and CDR2 are GTSNPN and SVGIG (reference sequence). CDR3 DNA: TGTGCCTGGAGTGCCGGCACAGATACGCAGTATTTT. Amino acids: CAWSAGTDTQYF.

V is TRBV30 and J is TRBJ2-5; the D is unclear. Germline values: CDR1 GTSNPN, CDR2 SVGIG (reference sequence). V lost 1 base to trimming and J lost 6 bases, with 9 bases between them. This CDR3 has 12 residues. The CDR3 DNA follows: TGTGCCTGGAGTGCTTTGGGAAAGACCCAGTACTTC. As protein: CAWSALGKTQYF.

This clonotype was seen a few times. The chain couples TRBV11-1 to TRBJ2-1; possibly TRBD1 or TRBD2 for D (5 bases each). The germline V gene has CDR1 SGHAT and CDR2 FQDESV (reference sequence). This CDR3 has 15 amino acids. V gave up 5 bases and J gave up 6 bases, with 17 bases separating them. CDR3 sequence (DNA): TGTGCCAGCAGCCAGATGGGACCCCTGGGCAATGAGCAGTTCTTC. Translating it yields CASSQMGPLGNEQFF.

This clonotype has only a few counts. The rearrangement uses TRBV18 and TRBJ1-1; D is perhaps TRBD1 (5 bases). Germline CDR1 and CDR2: KGHSH and LQKENI. The CDR3 length is 16 residues. Trimming shortened V by 3 bases and J by 2 bases, and 16 bases separated the two germline ends. The CDR3 DNA is TGTGCCAGCTCACCCACCGTACGGGGCGTAAACACTGAAGCTTTCTTT. As protein: CASSPTVRGVNTEAFF.

This clonotype turned up a few times. The chain has TRBV10-2 and TRBJ2-3; possibly TRBD2 for D (6 bases). V lost 8 bases and J 3 bases, leaving 18 bases between the germline ends. Germline CDR1 WSHSY, CDR2 SAAADI. The length of the CDR3 is 15 residues. CDR3: CASDGGRGSTDTQYF. The CDR3 DNA reads as TGCGCCAGCGATGGAGGGCGGGGATCGACAGATACGCAGTATTTT.

This clonotype was detected a few times. This chain links TRBV7-6 with TRBJ2-3; the D is unclear. Germline values: CDR1 SGHVS, CDR2 FNYEAQ. The V end was cut by 1 base, the J end by 5 bases, with 16 bases between. The CDR3 runs 16 residues. The CDR3: CASSLVPPSRGDTQYF. CDR3 in DNA: TGTGCCAGCAGCTTAGTTCCGCCTAGTCGTGGAGATACGCAGTATTTT.

CDR3 DNA: TGTGCCAGCAACCCATGGGCGGGAGGGTCGGTCGAGCAGTTCTTC. Protein product: CASNPWAGGSVEQFF. The chain uses TRBV12-3 or TRBV12-4 and TRBJ2-1, with 9 nucleotides matching TRBD2. V lost 7 bases to trimming and J lost 10 bases; unmatched junction nucleotides: 14. The CDR3 loop spans 15 amino acids.

The chain links TRBV19 to TRBJ2-1; the match to TRBD1 covers 8 bases. The CDR3 has 17 amino acids. V shed 4 bases, J shed 4 bases, and the junction held 12 bases outside the gene matches. Per the germline V gene, CDR1 is LNHDA and CDR2 is SQIVND (reference sequence). For the CDR3, the DNA is TGTGCCAGTAGTAGAAAGCGTGGACAGGGTTCGTACAATGAGCAGTTCTTC. This sequence encodes CASSRKRGQGSYNEQFF.

The chain recombines TRBV29-1 with TRBJ2-3; TRBD2 agrees at 7 bases. Germline CDR1 reads SQVTM; CDR2 reads ANQGSEA. V gave up 2 bases and J gave up 5 bases; unmatched junction bases: 4. This CDR3 has 13 residues. In nucleotides, the CDR3 is TGCAGCGTTGAATCCCCTAGCGGAGATACGCAGTATTTT. This gives the protein CSVESPSGDTQYF.

V and J are TRBV9 and TRBJ2-2; no reliable D call. This CDR3 is 16 amino acids long. Germline loops: CDR1 SGDLS, CDR2 YYNGEE. Trimming left V 0 bases short and J 5 bases short, with 14 bases between. The DNA of the CDR3 is TGTGCCAGCAGCGTAGTTCACGGCGGCTATACCGGGGAGCTGTTTTTT. It is translated as CASSVVHGGYTGELFF.

The rearrangement joins TRBV2 to TRBJ2-7; 7 nucleotides match TRBD1. The V gene's germline CDR1 is SNHLY and CDR2 FYNNEI. The CDR3 consists of 15 residues. V was pared by 4 bases and J by 4 bases, with 10 bases of the junction left unmatched. For the CDR3, the DNA is TGTGCCAGCAGTGTAAGCCCGGGGACAGCTTACGAGCAGTACTTC. Encoded protein: CASSVSPGTAYEQYF. Combining the CDR3 with reference TRBV2 and TRBJ2-7 gives the whole variable domain EPEVTQTPSHQVTQMGQEVILRCVPISNHLYFYWYRQILGQKVEFLVSFYNNEISEKSEIFDDQFSVERPDGSNFTLKIRSTKLEDSAMYFCASSVSPGTAYEQYFGPGTRLTVT.

This rearrangement joins TRBV5-1 to TRBJ2-1; TRBD2 aligns across 8 bases. CDR1 is SGHRS and CDR2 is YFSETQ in the germline V gene. This CDR3 contains 14 residues. Germline trimming cut 6 bases from V and 2 bases from J; bases unmatched to any gene: 4. The CDR3 sequence is CASTAGEAYNEQFF. The CDR3 bases are TGCGCCAGCACAGCGGGAGAGGCCTACAATGAGCAGTTCTTC. Combining the CDR3 with reference TRBV5-1 and TRBJ2-1 gives the whole variable domain KAGVTQTPRYLIKTRGQQVTLSCSPISGHRSVSWYQQTPGQGLQFLFEYFSETQRNKGNFPGRFSGRQFSNSRSEMNVSTLELGDSALYLCASTAGEAYNEQFFGPGTRLTVL.

This clonotype was picked up many times. This chain connects TRBV20-1 to TRBJ1-1; no firm D call. Germline-derived CDR1 and CDR2 are DFQATT and SNEGSKA (reference sequence). The V end lost 3 bases, the J end lost 1 base, and 9 bases lay between the germline ends. The CDR3 length is 13 residues. The CDR3 loop is CSASKDANTEAFF. CDR3 DNA sequence: TGCAGTGCTAGTAAGGACGCGAACACTGAAGCTTTCTTT.

This clonotype was found many times. The chain combines TRBV3-1 with TRBJ1-2; D might be TRBD1 (5 bases). V dropped 1 base and J dropped 6 bases, with 12 bases sitting between them. The CDR3 length is 14 residues. The germline CDR1 and CDR2 sequences are LGHDT and YNNKEL (reference sequence). CDR3 in DNA: TGTGCCAGCAGCCAAGCGGCCAGGGCCGATGGCTACACCTTC. As protein: CASSQAARADGYTF.

The chain employs TRBV4-2 and TRBJ2-2, with 7 bases lining up with TRBD2. V lost 1 base to trimming and J lost 8 bases; unmatched junction nucleotides: 13. Germline-derived CDR1 and CDR2 are LGHNA and YNFKEQ. The CDR3 covers 17 residues. This CDR3 is CASSQALAENLAGELFF. CDR3 DNA sequence: TGTGCCAGCAGCCAAGCCCTAGCGGAGAACCTTGCTGGGGAGCTGTTTTTT.

With regard to this clonotype: This may come from a read error, since a much larger clone is one base off. The V gene is TRBV27, the J gene TRBJ2-7; D may be TRBD2 (5 bases). Trimming left V 3 bases short and J 3 bases short, with 12 bases between. The germline CDR1 and CDR2 sequences are MNHEY and SMNVEV (reference sequence). The CDR3 has 14 residues. The CDR3 bases are TGTGCCAGCAGTTTGAAGGGAGCTCACTACGAGCAGTACTTC. Protein: CASSLKGAHYEQYF.

This clonotype was seen repeatedly, ten times or more. The chain uses TRBV20-1 and TRBJ1-1, with D unclear. This CDR3 region has 13 residues. Germline CDR1 DFQATT, CDR2 SNEGSKA (reference sequence). V dropped 2 bases and J dropped 0 bases, with 7 bases sitting between them. The CDR3 region is CSARLGMNTEAFF. CDR3 bases: TGCAGTGCTAGACTGGGGATGAACACTGAAGCTTTCTTT.

This sequence joins TRBV6-1 and TRBJ1-2, with 8 bases aligning to TRBD1. The CDR3 covers 14 residues. In germline, CDR1 is MNHNS, CDR2 SASEGT. V dropped 10 bases and J dropped 4; count of bases not matched to a gene: 11. This chain's CDR3 is CATSPGQASYGYTF. As DNA, the CDR3 is TGTGCCACAAGTCCGGGACAGGCGAGCTATGGCTACACCTTC.

V is TRBV28 and J is TRBJ2-1; tentative D call: TRBD1 (6 bases). V shed 6 bases and J shed 5 bases, with 17 bases lying between them. The CDR3 extends over 15 amino acids. Germline CDR1 and CDR2: MDHEN and SYDVKM. CDR3 nucleotide sequence: TGTGCCAGCAGCCCGGTAGAGGGGGTCCACAATGAGCAGTTCTTC. Encoded protein: CASSPVEGVHNEQFF.

V gene TRBV10-3 combines with J gene TRBJ1-2; D gene ambiguous. V was shortened by 10 bases and J by 8 bases, with 17 bases between the two germline ends. The CDR3 length is 12 residues. Germline CDR1 and CDR2: ENHRY and SYGVKD. In DNA, the CDR3 is TGTGCCAGCTGTGAACCGCCGGGGGGCTACACCTTC. Amino acid sequence: CASCEPPGGYTF.

This clonotype was detected many times. The rearrangement joins TRBV10-3 to TRBJ2-7; the D gene is possibly TRBD1 (6 bases). Per the germline V gene, CDR1 is ENHRY and CDR2 is SYGVKD. Trimming left V 6 bases short and J 6 bases short, with 21 bases between. There are 15 residues in the CDR3. The CDR3 here is CAISVTNRDVSEQYF. For the CDR3, the DNA is TGTGCCATCAGCGTAACGAACAGGGATGTGAGCGAGCAGTACTTC.

The J gene is TRBJ1-1, the V gene TRBV6-6; TRBD1 matches at 7 bases. CDR3 size: 15 residues. Germline values: CDR1 MNHNY, CDR2 SVGAGI (reference sequence). The V segment lost 2 bases and the J segment 4 bases; nucleotides outside the gene matches: 7. CDR3 sequence (DNA): TGTGCCAGCAGTTACGCCAGGGGGGTGGGCACTGAAGCTTTCTTT. This translates into CASSYARGVGTEAFF.

Note on this clonotype: A junction boundary mismatches the germline segment, possibly from a read error. CDR3 sequence: CSVRVETSGFPDTQYF. CDR3 nucleotide sequence: TGCAGTGTTAGAGTCGAGACTAGCGGGTTTCCAGATACGCAGTATTTT. This rearrangement joins TRBV20-1 to TRBJ2-3, with TRBD2 matching 10 bases. CDR3 length: 16 residues. The V gene's germline CDR1 is DFQATT and CDR2 SNEGSKA (reference sequence).

This clonotype was observed many times. The chain uses TRBV7-9 and TRBJ1-1; D not certain. CDR3 length equals 13 residues. Looked up from germline, CDR1 is SEHNR and CDR2 is FQNEAQ (reference sequence). Trimming took 5 bases from V and 5 from J, leaving 12 bases between them. For the CDR3, the DNA is TGTGCCAGCAGCCCCCAACGGGGAACTGAAGCTTTCTTT. It yields the protein CASSPQRGTEAFF.